The source of this T cell receptor beta chain is a study of T cell clusters in autoimmune cytopenias. The study's findings and limits: Clustering suggested that physiological T cell clusters were missing in primary autoimmune cytopenia patients. TRB repertoire shifts in secondary cytopenia and chronic lymphocytic leukemia mostly reflected lymphoma, not autoimmunity. No cluster-lack signature appeared between secondary cytopenia and chronic lymphocytic leukemia patients, apparently due to lymphoma masking.

TRB amplification used approximately 250 ng of peripheral blood genomic DNA. Multiplex touch-down PCR amplified TRB using TRB-A and TRB-B pools in one tube. Reprocessing the multiplex PCR reads, TCRdb reports a single entry for every CDR3 protein and omits DNA. The sample has 1,000 to 1,500 distinct CDR3 sequences. This clonotype is deemed large (0.1 to 1%) by its frequency. The antigen remains unidentified. The sample consisted of peripheral blood. The source is a human donor with an autoimmune cytopenia or autoimmune hepatitis (not recorded which).

The CDR3 region is CASSAMTGYTDTQYF. The chain links TRBV27 to TRBJ2-3; TCRdb reports TRBD1, a call that lacks DNA to check it against. Germline loops: CDR1 MNHEY, CDR2 SMNVEV (reference sequence). This CDR3 is 15 amino acids long.